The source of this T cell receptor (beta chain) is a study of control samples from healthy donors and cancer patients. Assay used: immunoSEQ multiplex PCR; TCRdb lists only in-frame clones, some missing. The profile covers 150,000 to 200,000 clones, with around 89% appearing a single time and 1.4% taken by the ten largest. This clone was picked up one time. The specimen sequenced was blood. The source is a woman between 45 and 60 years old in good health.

The CDR3 DNA is TGTGCCAGCAGTGAGGACAGCTTCGGGCCCCAGCATTTT. It codes for CASSEDSFGPQHF. This sequence joins TRBV12-3 or TRBV12-4 and TRBJ1-5, with D possibly matching TRBD1 (6 bases). This CDR3 is 13 amino acids long. The V end lost 5 bases, the J end lost 9 bases, and 14 bases lay between the germline ends.